This T cell receptor (beta chain) comes out of a study of neoadjuvant anti-PD-1 for oral cavity cancer. Across the whole study: Patients without progression received a fourth nivolumab dose around day 43, then surgical resection on days 50-56. Findings and limits, study-wide: Post-treatment tumors with larger preexisting clones showed more shrinkage. TCR analyses covered only a few patients per response group.

This clone was detected only once. The antigen remains unidentified. As for time point: after neoadjuvant nivolumab, at surgical resection. The germline V gene encodes CDR1 MGHRA and CDR2 YSYEKL. V trimming: 0 bases; J trimming: 10 bases; junction bases outside the gene matches: 5. The CDR3 runs 16 residues. TCRdb's copy holds only in-frame clones and misses some; the assay was immunoSEQ multiplex PCR. The sample shows around 35,000 clones, about 36% of them seen only once. The TCR originated in a person aged 35-80 years with oral cavity squamous cell carcinoma. The specimen comprised tumor tissue, sampled after nivolumab (anti-PD-1) treatment. This rearrangement joins TRBV4-1 to TRBJ1-6, with TRBD1 identical over 11 bases. CDR3 residues: CASSQDGQGARSPLHF. The CDR3, as DNA: TGCGCCAGCAGCCAAGATGGACAGGGGGCGAGATCACCCCTCCACTTT.